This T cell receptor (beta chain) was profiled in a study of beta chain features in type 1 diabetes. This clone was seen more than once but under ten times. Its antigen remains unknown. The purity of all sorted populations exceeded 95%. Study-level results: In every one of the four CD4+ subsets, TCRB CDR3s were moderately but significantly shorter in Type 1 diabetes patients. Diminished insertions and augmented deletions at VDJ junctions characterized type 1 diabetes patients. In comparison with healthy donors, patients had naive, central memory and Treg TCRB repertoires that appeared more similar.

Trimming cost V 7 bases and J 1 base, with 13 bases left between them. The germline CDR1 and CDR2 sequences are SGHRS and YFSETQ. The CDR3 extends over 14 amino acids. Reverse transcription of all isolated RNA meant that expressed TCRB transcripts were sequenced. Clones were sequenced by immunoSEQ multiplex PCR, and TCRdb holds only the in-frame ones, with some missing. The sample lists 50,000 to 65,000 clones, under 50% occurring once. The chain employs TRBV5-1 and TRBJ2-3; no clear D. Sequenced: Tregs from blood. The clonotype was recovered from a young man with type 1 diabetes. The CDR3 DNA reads TGCGCCAGCTCTAAGATGCCTGGCACAGATACGCAGTATTTT. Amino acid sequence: CASSKMPGTDTQYF.